This T cell receptor beta chain was sequenced for a study of T cells expressing NK-cell markers (dated by TCRdb to 2019 to 2021). About the full investigation: Eight donors provided sorted CD3+CD56+NKG2C+, CD3+CD56+NKG2C- and CD3+CD56-NKG2C+ T-cell subsets, whose TCR beta-chain repertoires were profiled. Most of the eight sequenced donors were HCMV-seropositive and one was HCMV-seronegative. The study sequenced eight donors, all healthy volunteers chosen at random: three men and five women. The libraries were sequenced on Illumina HiSeq 2000/2500, MiSeq or NextSeq, producing 2 x 150 bp reads. Overall results and qualifications from the work: In roughly 6 donors, the dominant CD3+CD56+NKG2C+ clonotypes ranked among the top 10 CD8+ clonotypes, making up about 1.0-7.5% of CD8+ T cells. Those dominant clonotypes were again the most abundant among CD3+CD56-NKG2C+ cells in a handful of donors, at about 25-60.1%. Whether the expanded NKG2C-expressing T cell clones were specific for HCMV antigens was left unclear.

To determine HCMV serostatus, a commercial ELISA kit was used to detect HCMV-specific IgG in serum. Ficoll density gradient centrifugation was used to isolate peripheral blood mononuclear cells from blood. The CDR3 runs 15 amino acids, cysteine and phenylalanine included. Only the protein is on record. CDR1 DFQATT and CDR2 SNEGSKA were looked up in the germline V gene (reference sequence). This sample was sequenced with an Illumina HiSeq 2000. 5'RACE template switching, by which a universal primer site and unique molecular identifiers were added, was used to make TCR beta cDNA libraries. cDNA synthesis was primed from the TCR beta constant segment and was followed by two successive PCR amplification steps. As for how the authors treated the data: MIGEC handled demultiplexing of the reads and grouping by UMI, while MiTCR was used to assemble and quantify clonotypes. To exclude erroneous sequences, any TCR cDNA sequence not supported by at least two reads was discarded. Downstream repertoire analysis used the tcR package, and clonotypes were matched across fractions by CDR3 nucleotide sequence plus V segment. Antigen specificity was annotated against VDJdb with VDJmatch, allowing one amino acid substitution in CDR3. After TCRdb reprocessed the reads, each CDR3 protein sequence was kept as one row, without DNA. It is TCRdb's table, rather than the study itself, that gives the V and J calls and clone size. This sample's table lists about 540,000 distinct CDR3 sequences. Jointly, the top ten make up under 4.5% of the sample.

In the case of this clonotype: Its binding antigen is unknown.

The chain was built from TRBV20-1 and TRBJ2-1; TCRdb lists TRBD1, though no DNA is available to test this call. The receptor comes from a man aged 18 to 29 in good health. Donor details come from another sample of the same person, matched by shared clones. Sequencing was performed on blood T cells: a sorted CD56 or NKG2C T cell subset, CD4+ or CD8+ T cells, or bulk PBMC T cells (not recorded which). The CDR3 region has the sequence CSAPLPGGSYNEQFF.